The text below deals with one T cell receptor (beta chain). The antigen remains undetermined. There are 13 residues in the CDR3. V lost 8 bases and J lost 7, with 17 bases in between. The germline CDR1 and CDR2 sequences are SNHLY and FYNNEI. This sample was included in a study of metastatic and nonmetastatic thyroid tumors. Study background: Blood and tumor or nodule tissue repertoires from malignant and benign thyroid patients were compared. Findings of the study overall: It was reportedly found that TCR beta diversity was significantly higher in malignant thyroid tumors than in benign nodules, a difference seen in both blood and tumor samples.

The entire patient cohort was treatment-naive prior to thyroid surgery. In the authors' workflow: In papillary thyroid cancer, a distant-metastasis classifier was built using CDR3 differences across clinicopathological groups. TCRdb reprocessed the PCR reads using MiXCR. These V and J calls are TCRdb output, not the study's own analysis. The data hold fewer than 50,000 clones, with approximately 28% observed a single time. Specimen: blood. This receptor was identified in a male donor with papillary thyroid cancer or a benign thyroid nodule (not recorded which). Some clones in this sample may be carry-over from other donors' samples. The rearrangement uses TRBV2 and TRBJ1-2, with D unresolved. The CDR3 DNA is TGTGCCAGCTTCGTTAAGGGTGTGGGTGGCTACACCTTC. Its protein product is CASFVKGVGGYTF.